The 26 T cell receptor beta chains below all came from one sample that was sequenced in a study of blood T cell repertoires in COVID-19. Generated by immunoSEQ multiplex PCR, the TCRdb table keeps only in-frame clones and is missing some. The sample includes about 75,000 clones, approximately 89% of them seen just once. Sequencing input: peripheral blood. The receptors stem from a woman in her 70s with acute or convalescent COVID-19.

The chain recombines TRBV20-1 with TRBJ2-1; TRBD2 matches at 13 bases. Losses at the gene ends were 3 bases for V and 6 bases for J; bases not matched to a gene: 2. The germline V gene encodes CDR1 DFQATT and CDR2 SNEGSKA (reference sequence). The CDR3 is made up of 14 amino acids. The CDR3 here is CSASTSGGANEQFF. DNA of the CDR3: TGCAGTGCTAGTACTAGCGGGGGGGCCAATGAGCAGTTCTTC.

The chain recombines TRBV10-3 with TRBJ1-2; D is possibly TRBD1 (5 bases). V gave up 7 bases and J gave up 6 bases, with 9 bases separating them. The CDR3 loop spans 11 amino acids. Germline V gene sequence: CDR1 ENHRY, CDR2 SYGVKD. The CDR3 loop is CAITQGDGYTF. The CDR3, as DNA: TGTGCCATCACCCAGGGCGATGGCTACACCTTC.

The V gene is TRBV14, the J gene TRBJ1-1; D might be TRBD1 (6 bases). Germline CDR1 SGHDN, CDR2 FVKESK. CDR3 length: 15 amino acids. Trimming shortened V by 4 bases and J by 0 bases, and 12 bases separated the two germline ends. This CDR3 reads CASSLQGLMNTEAFF. The CDR3 DNA sequence: TGTGCCAGCAGCCTACAGGGCCTAATGAACACTGAAGCTTTCTTT.

The chain recombines TRBV11-2 with TRBJ2-7, with D hard to call. The CDR3 has 11 residues. CDR1 and CDR2 from the germline V gene are SGHAT and FQNNGV. V lost 4 bases and J 4 bases, leaving 5 bases between the germline ends. DNA for the CDR3: TGTGCCAGCAGCTCCGTTTACGAGCAGTACTTC. Amino acid sequence: CASSSVYEQYF.

The J gene is TRBJ1-5, the V gene TRBV27, with D perhaps TRBD1 (6 bases). The germline V gene has CDR1 MNHEY and CDR2 SMNVEV (reference sequence). This CDR3 has 13 residues. V lost 9 bases, J lost 3 bases, and 12 bases lay in between. CDR3 loop: CASSTGANQPQHF. The CDR3 coding sequence is TGTGCCAGTTCGACAGGCGCCAATCAGCCCCAGCATTTT.

The chain combines TRBV18 with TRBJ2-2; 11 bases match TRBD1. CDR1 is KGHSH and CDR2 is LQKENI in the germline V gene. The CDR3 loop spans 17 amino acids. The J segment lost 5 bases and the V segment lost 1 base, leaving 6 bases of the junction unmatched. The CDR3, as DNA: TGTGCCAGCTCACCACTTGGACAGGGGGCGAGAACCGGGGAGCTGTTTTTT. Its translation: CASSPLGQGARTGELFF.

V usage is TRBV3-1 (or the pseudogene TRBV3-2) and J usage is TRBJ1-2; TRBD1 is a possible D gene (5 bases). This CDR3 comprises 15 residues. The germline V and J ends were trimmed by 3 bases and 8 bases, with 19 bases remaining between them. Germline V gives CDR1 LGHDT, CDR2 YNNKEL (reference sequence). The CDR3 here is CASSHVTQGRYGYTF. CDR3 coding DNA: TGTGCCAGCAGCCATGTCACGCAGGGTCGATACGGCTACACCTTC.

This chain links TRBV25-1 with TRBJ1-1; tentatively, D is TRBD1 (6 bases). The length of the CDR3 is 14 residues. V was clipped by 2 bases and J by 6 bases, with 13 bases between them. Germline V gene lookup returns CDR1 MGHDK and CDR2 SYGVNS. As DNA, the CDR3 is TGTGCCAGCAGTGAACCAGGGGTATTGGCTGAAGCTTTCTTT. Translation: CASSEPGVLAEAFF.

This chain connects TRBV11-1 to TRBJ1-3; D gene ambiguous. The CDR3 runs to 14 residues. Trimming pared 5 bases from V and 4 bases from J, leaving 12 bases between. Germline V gene data show CDR1 as SGHAT and CDR2 as FQDESV (reference sequence). DNA of the CDR3: TGTGCCAGCAGCCCGGTCCTCGAGGGAAACACCATATATTTT. Translated: CASSPVLEGNTIYF.

The CDR3 DNA follows: TGTGCCAGCAGCCAAAGGACAGAGAATCAGCCCCAGCATTTT. The encoded protein is CASSQRTENQPQHF. The chain links TRBV2 to TRBJ1-5, with D possibly being TRBD1 (6 bases). The CDR3 is 14 residues long. Germline assignment: CDR1 SNHLY and CDR2 FYNNEI. V lost 6 bases and J lost 4, with 13 bases in between. Full variable domain (remainder filled in from reference TRBV2 and TRBJ1-5): EPEVTQTPSHQVTQMGQEVILRCVPISNHLYFYWYRQILGQKVEFLVSFYNNEISEKSEIFDDQFSVERPDGSNFTLKIRSTKLEDSAMYFCASSQRTENQPQHFGDGTRLSIL.

The V and J genes are TRBV6-5 and TRBJ2-7; 7 positions agree with TRBD2. The V segment lost 9 bases and the J segment 4 bases; nucleotides outside the gene matches: 12. This CDR3 has 14 amino acids. CDR1 and CDR2 from the germline V gene are MNHEY and SVGAGI. The CDR3 loop is CASTTPGLQYEQYF. CDR3 DNA sequence: TGTGCCAGTACAACACCGGGACTACAATACGAGCAGTACTTC.

J is TRBJ1-5 and V is TRBV2; D is unclear. The V gene's germline CDR1 is SNHLY and CDR2 FYNNEI. V was pared by 6 bases and J by 4 bases, with 7 bases between. CDR3 length: 12 residues. In DNA form, the CDR3 reads TGTGCCAGCAGGCGGAGTAATCAGCCCCAGCATTTT. Its translation is CASRRSNQPQHF. Combining the CDR3 with reference TRBV2 and TRBJ1-5 gives the whole variable domain EPEVTQTPSHQVTQMGQEVILRCVPISNHLYFYWYRQILGQKVEFLVSFYNNEISEKSEIFDDQFSVERPDGSNFTLKIRSTKLEDSAMYFCASRRSNQPQHFGDGTRLSIL.

The sample holds one count of this clone. The chain combines TRBV29-1 with TRBJ1-1; D might be TRBD1 (6 bases). This CDR3 has 13 residues. Germline CDR1 and CDR2: SQVTM and ANQGSEA. Trimming stripped 3 bases from V and 6 bases from J, with 14 bases between. CDR3 residues: CSVEGGRSAEAFF. In DNA, the CDR3 is TGCAGCGTTGAGGGGGGGCGGAGCGCTGAAGCTTTCTTT.

This rearrangement joins TRBV27 to TRBJ1-6, with 8 bases identical to TRBD1. This CDR3 has 16 amino acids. Germline V gene sequence: CDR1 MNHEY, CDR2 SMNVEV (reference sequence). J was trimmed by 10 bases and V by 0 bases; bases with no gene match: 8. This CDR3 reads CASSLSFQGASSPLHF. CDR3 coding DNA: TGTGCCAGCAGTTTATCCTTTCAGGGGGCGTCGTCACCCCTCCACTTT.

This clone was seen a handful of times. The V call is TRBV19, the J call TRBJ2-3, with TRBD1 matching over 8 bases. CDR1 LNHDA and CDR2 SQIVND come from the germline V gene (reference sequence). V shed 8 bases and J 5 bases; nucleotides not matched to a gene: 6. CDR3 length equals 13 residues. CDR3 region: CASGQGYGDTQYF. CDR3 sequence (DNA): TGTGCCAGTGGACAGGGTTATGGAGATACGCAGTATTTT.

This chain uses TRBV12-3 or TRBV12-4 with TRBJ1-2, with 8 bases identical to TRBD1. This CDR3 comprises 12 residues. With 3 bases clipped from V and 13 bases from J, the junction kept 7 bases outside the gene matches. DNA of the CDR3: TGTGCCAGCAGTTTCTGGGGACAGGTTAGCACCTTC. This translates into CASSFWGQVSTF.

The rearrangement uses TRBV6-5 and TRBJ1-5; D remains unclear. The CDR3 length is 16 residues. Germline V CDR1 and CDR2: MNHEY, SVGAGI. V was shortened by 3 bases and J by 1 base, with 13 bases between the two germline ends. CDR3 protein: CASSYSSVRSNQPQHF. CDR3 in DNA: TGTGCCAGCAGTTATAGCAGCGTAAGGAGCAATCAGCCCCAGCATTTT.

This chain joins TRBV5-4 and TRBJ2-7, with D unclear. The V gene's germline CDR1 is SGHNT and CDR2 YYREEE (reference sequence). This CDR3 spans 12 amino acids. V dropped 4 bases and J dropped 1 base, with 6 bases sitting between them. CDR3 DNA: TGTGCCAGCAGCCAGGATTCCTACGAGCAGTACTTC. It yields the protein CASSQDSYEQYF.

CDR3 DNA sequence: TGTGCCAGCAGTGTATCGACAGGCCAAGGGATCTCTAACTATGGCTACACCTTC. As protein: CASSVSTGQGISNYGYTF. The rearrangement links TRBV2 to TRBJ1-2, with D possibly TRBD1 on 6 matching bases. V lost 4 bases and J 0 bases, leaving 21 bases between the germline ends. CDR3 length equals 18 residues. Germline V gene data show CDR1 as SNHLY and CDR2 as FYNNEI.

This clone was counted a few times. The rearrangement links TRBV19 to TRBJ2-7; D is possibly TRBD1 (5 bases). The CDR3 totals 13 residues. In germline, CDR1 is LNHDA, CDR2 SQIVND (reference sequence). V lost 4 bases, J lost 7 bases, and 14 bases lay in between. The CDR3 sequence is CASSTRLKGEQYF. DNA for the CDR3: TGTGCCAGTAGTACCCGACTGAAGGGGGAGCAGTACTTC.

The chain employs TRBV7-3 and TRBJ2-1; 8 bases are shared with TRBD1. The V segment lost 5 bases and the J segment 5 bases; nucleotides outside the gene matches: 5. CDR1 is SGHTA and CDR2 is FQGTGA in the germline V gene. This CDR3 has 14 residues. CDR3 protein: CASSPPDRDNEQFF. The CDR3 nucleotides are TGTGCCAGCAGCCCGCCGGACAGGGACAATGAGCAGTTCTTC.

The chain couples TRBV7-8 to TRBJ1-6; D unclear. CDR1 SGHVS and CDR2 FQNEAQ come from the germline V gene. The V gene lost 1 base and the J gene lost 5 bases, with 9 bases spanning the gap. CDR3 size: 15 residues. This chain's CDR3 is CASSLELGDNSPLHF. The CDR3 bases are TGTGCCAGCAGCTTAGAACTGGGAGATAATTCACCCCTCCACTTT.

This clone has a handful of counts. V is TRBV29-1 and J is TRBJ1-1; 8 bases match TRBD1. The V segment lost 5 bases and the J segment 4 bases; nucleotides outside the gene matches: 9. The germline V gene encodes CDR1 SQVTM and CDR2 ANQGSEA. The length of the CDR3 is 14 residues. The CDR3 sequence: CSVRSPTGGTEAFF. The CDR3 bases are TGCAGCGTTCGAAGCCCAACAGGGGGCACTGAAGCTTTCTTT.

The rearrangement joins TRBV6-1 to TRBJ1-5; D gene unclear. Germline V gene sequence: CDR1 MNHNS, CDR2 SASEGT. CDR3 length: 14 residues. V was cut by 3 bases and J by 9 bases, with 15 bases left in between. CDR3 bases: TGTGCCAGCAGTGAGTTAGCGGGCGCAGGGCCCCAGCATTTT. Translated: CASSELAGAGPQHF.

V and J are TRBV6-5 and TRBJ1-1; 10 nucleotides agree with TRBD1. Germline-derived CDR1 and CDR2 are MNHEY and SVGAGI. The CDR3 sequence is 14 residues long. Trimming cost V 5 bases and J 5 bases; bases outside gene matches: 5. In DNA, the CDR3 is TGTGCCAGCAGTCGACAGGGGGCATGGACTGAAGCTTTCTTT. Residues: CASSRQGAWTEAFF.

This rearrangement joins TRBV27 to TRBJ1-2, with D possibly matching TRBD1 (5 bases). The CDR3 has 16 residues. The V gene lost 5 bases and the J gene lost 4 bases, with 20 bases spanning the gap. Germline values: CDR1 MNHEY, CDR2 SMNVEV (reference sequence). The CDR3 DNA sequence: TGTGCCAGCAGTCCCGGACCTCCGGTGCAGGGCTATGGCTACACCTTC. It yields the protein CASSPGPPVQGYGYTF.